This T cell receptor (beta chain) was sequenced in a study of control samples from healthy donors and cancer patients. Here immunoSEQ multiplex PCR was the method, and the copy in TCRdb shows in-frame clones only, minus some. The sample yields 150,000 or so clones, approximately 90% seen once. V was trimmed by 0 bases and J by 1 base, leaving 12 bases between them. Germline CDR1 is LGHDT and CDR2 is YNNKEL (reference sequence). This CDR3 spans 16 amino acids. V gene TRBV3-1 (or the pseudogene TRBV3-2) combines with J gene TRBJ1-1; D may be TRBD1 (5 bases). The clonotype was recovered from a woman between 25 and 40 years old in good health. Specimen: blood. CDR3 residues: CASSQDRGRRNTEAFF. In DNA, the CDR3 is TGTGCCAGCAGCCAAGATCGGGGCAGGAGGAACACTGAAGCTTTCTTT.